The 26 T cell receptor beta chains in this list originate from one sample, sequenced in a study of T-cell reconstitution after alpha-beta-depleted transplantation in children. Researchers prepared the TCRbeta library using unique molecular identifiers, the study reports. TCRdb re-derived calls from the PCR reads in MiXCR, one entry per CDR3 protein. The repertoire consists of roughly 280,000 distinct CDR3 sequences, with roughly 10% occurring once and the leading ten covering around 20%. Source: peripheral blood, taken 180 days after TCRalphabeta/CD19-depleted stem cell transplant. These TCRs come from a male patient aged 2 to 9 who had a stem cell transplant for chronic granulomatous disease, so the T cells may come from the graft donor.

This clonotype was observed at least ten times. This chain joins TRBV11-2 and TRBJ2-7, with D hard to call. Deletions cut 0 bases from V and 4 bases from J, with 4 bases between. The CDR3 length is 12 residues. Germline assignment: CDR1 SGHAT and CDR2 FQNNGV. The CDR3 DNA is TGTGCCAGCAGCTTAGAGAGGTACGAGCAGTACTTC. It encodes CASSLERYEQYF.

This clonotype was found many times. The rearrangement joins TRBV6-5 to TRBJ2-7; perhaps TRBD2 as D (5 bases). Germline lookup yields CDR1 MNHEY and CDR2 SVGAGI. Trimming pared 2 bases from V and 0 bases from J, leaving 8 bases between. This CDR3 is 14 amino acids long. CDR3 protein: CASSYATSSYEQYF. DNA of the CDR3: TGTGCCAGCAGTTACGCCACTAGCTCCTACGAGCAGTACTTC.

This clonotype has ten or more counts. The chain joins TRBV29-1 to TRBJ1-1; no definite D call. Trimming took off 2 bases at V and 0 bases at J, with 22 bases between the two ends. Germline CDR1 reads SQVTM; CDR2 reads ANQGSEA. This CDR3 comprises 18 residues. Written as DNA, the CDR3 is TGCAGCGTTGAAAACCTGGCCTCGTTCAGTTCCTTGAACACTGAAGCTTTCTTT. Translated, it gives CSVENLASFSSLNTEAFF.

The table lists this clonotype with many counts. The V gene is TRBV12-3 or TRBV12-4, the J gene TRBJ2-1; 9 bases line up with TRBD2. The V segment lost 9 bases and the J segment 2 bases; nucleotides outside the gene matches: 2. The CDR3 runs to 13 residues. CDR3 coding DNA: TGTGCCAGTGCGGGAGGGCCCTACAATGAGCAGTTCTTC. The encoded protein is CASAGGPYNEQFF.

Written as DNA, the CDR3 is TGCAGTGCTTACCCGGCCTATTCAAACATTCAGTACTTC. Residues: CSAYPAYSNIQYF. The chain combines TRBV20-1 with TRBJ2-4; D gene unclear. This CDR3 spans 13 amino acids. Trimming removed 5 bases at V and 6 bases at J, with 14 bases between. The germline V gene has CDR1 DFQATT and CDR2 SNEGSKA (reference sequence).

This clonotype was found many times. This chain connects TRBV7-2 to TRBJ1-4; unclear D gene. With 2 bases removed from V and 8 bases from J, the gap between germline ends came to 12 bases. CDR1 SGHTA and CDR2 FQGNSA come from the germline V gene. CDR3 length equals 14 residues. The CDR3 reads CASSLPGRKEKLFF. For the CDR3, the DNA is TGTGCCAGCAGCTTACCCGGTCGGAAGGAAAAACTGTTTTTT.

This clonotype was detected ten times or more. The rearrangement uses TRBV15 and TRBJ2-7; perhaps D is TRBD1 or TRBD2 (6 bases each). The V end was cut by 1 base, the J end by 2 bases, with 15 bases between. The germline gives CDR1 LNHNV, CDR2 YYDKDF (reference sequence). The CDR3 contains 16 residues. This CDR3 is CATSRAGAGTAYEQYF. CDR3 coding DNA: TGTGCCACCAGCAGAGCGGGGGCGGGAACCGCCTACGAGCAGTACTTC.

The V gene is TRBV3-1, the J gene TRBJ2-5, with TRBD2 matching 8 bases. After removal of 8 bases from V and 8 bases from J, the junction contained 10 bases not matched to a gene. The CDR3 extends over 13 amino acids. CDR1 and CDR2 (germline): LGHDT, YNNKEL (reference sequence). Written as DNA, the CDR3 is TGTGCCAGCGGGACTAGGGATAGAAGAACCCAGTACTTC. This codes for CASGTRDRRTQYF.

There are many counts of this clonotype. The chain combines TRBV4-2 with TRBJ1-1, with D possibly matching TRBD1 (5 bases). The CDR3 length is 14 residues. V lost 8 bases to trimming and J lost 3 bases, with 16 bases between them. Looked up from germline, CDR1 is LGHNA and CDR2 is YNFKEQ. The CDR3: CASGGGAWDTEAFF. The CDR3 coding sequence is TGTGCCAGCGGCGGAGGGGCGTGGGACACTGAAGCTTTCTTT.

This clonotype has ten or more counts. This chain connects TRBV18 to TRBJ1-1; no definite D call. This CDR3 region has 15 residues. The germline CDR1 and CDR2 sequences are KGHSH and LQKENI. V lost 0 bases to trimming and J lost 0 bases, with 8 bases between them. The CDR3 nucleotides are TGTGCCAGCTCACCACCTGGCAGCTTGAACACTGAAGCTTTCTTT. Translation gives CASSPPGSLNTEAFF.

The genes are TRBV6-5 and TRBJ1-2; TRBD1 might be the D (6 bases). CDR3 length: 14 amino acids. Trimming removed 4 bases from V and 4 bases from J, with 13 bases in between. Germline assignment: CDR1 MNHEY and CDR2 SVGAGI. The DNA for the CDR3 is TGTGCCAGCAGTTCCGGGGCAGGGGCCTATGGCTACACCTTC. It specifies CASSSGAGAYGYTF.

This sequence joins TRBV5-1 and TRBJ2-5, with 10 positions matching TRBD2. CDR1 and CDR2 (germline): SGHRS, YFSETQ. V was clipped by 0 bases and J by 1 base; unmatched bases: 0. The CDR3 has 15 residues. CDR3 DNA: TGCGCCAGCAGCTTGGTAGCGGGGGGCCAAGAGACCCAGTACTTC. It codes for CASSLVAGGQETQYF.

The table lists this clonotype with many counts. The chain recombines TRBV29-1 with TRBJ2-4; possible D gene TRBD2, 6 bases. V lost 6 bases and J 10 bases, leaving 10 bases between the germline ends. The V gene's germline CDR1 is SQVTM and CDR2 ANQGSEA. The CDR3 is 10 residues long. DNA for the CDR3: TGCAGCGTGGGGGGACGGATTCAGTACTTC. Protein product: CSVGGRIQYF.

This clonotype was seen repeatedly, ten times or more. V gene TRBV12-3 or TRBV12-4 combines with J gene TRBJ2-3; 12 positions match TRBD2. The CDR3 covers 15 residues. Unmatched junction bases numbered 5, after V lost 6 bases and J lost 4 bases. CDR3 DNA sequence: TGTGCCAGCAGCTTGACTAGCGGGGGTTCAGATACGCAGTATTTT. This gives the protein CASSLTSGGSDTQYF.

Remarks on this clonotype: A much bigger clone sits one base away, suggesting this may be a read error. The V and J genes are TRBV20-1 and TRBJ2-3, with D tentatively TRBD1 (5 bases). Germline CDR1 is DFQATT and CDR2 is SNEGSKA (reference sequence). V was trimmed by 2 bases and J by 13 bases, leaving 16 bases between them. CDR3 length: 12 amino acids. In DNA form, the CDR3 reads TGCAGTGCTAGATCCCAGGGTACCAAAAAGTATTTT. Protein product: CSARSQGTKKYF.

This clonotype was picked up many times. This chain joins TRBV6-2 or TRBV6-3 and TRBJ1-5, with 7 bases fitting TRBD1. Losses at the gene ends were 10 bases for V and 0 bases for J; bases not matched to a gene: 6. Germline V gene sequence: CDR1 MNHEY, CDR2 SVGEGT. There are 14 residues in the CDR3. The CDR3, as DNA: TGTGCCACCGTCGGGACAGCTAGCAATCAGCCCCAGCATTTT. This sequence encodes CATVGTASNQPQHF.

This clonotype has a count of ten or more. This chain connects TRBV7-2 to TRBJ1-1; D call uncertain. Trimming stripped 1 base from V and 1 base from J, with 10 bases between. CDR1 and CDR2 (germline): SGHTA, FQGNSA. The length of the CDR3 is 15 residues. The CDR3 DNA sequence: TGTGCCAGCAGCTTAGTAAGTGTGGGGAACACTGAAGCTTTCTTT. Its protein product is CASSLVSVGNTEAFF.

There are a few counts of this clonotype. The genes are TRBV28 and TRBJ2-4; maybe TRBD1 (5 bases). Germline V gene data show CDR1 as MDHEN and CDR2 as SYDVKM. Trimming stripped 5 bases from V and 3 bases from J, with 8 bases between. The CDR3 runs to 13 residues. CDR3 nucleotide sequence: TGTGCCAGCAGTCAAGACAGCAAAAACATTCAGTACTTC. It codes for CASSQDSKNIQYF.

The sample holds many counts of this clonotype. The J gene is TRBJ2-7, the V gene TRBV28; D is perhaps TRBD2 (6 bases). The CDR3 consists of 14 residues. The ends were cut back, 5 bases at V and 4 bases at J, with 15 bases in the middle. Germline V gives CDR1 MDHEN, CDR2 SYDVKM. The CDR3 region has the DNA TGTGCCAGCAGTGGACTACGGGACGGATACGAGCAGTACTTC. Translating it yields CASSGLRDGYEQYF.

The table lists this clonotype with many counts. V is TRBV24-1 and J is TRBJ1-1; TRBD1 matches at 9 bases. After removal of 10 bases from V and 4 bases from J, the junction contained 15 bases not matched to a gene. The CDR3 runs 16 residues. Germline V gene sequence: CDR1 KGHDR, CDR2 SFDVKD. CDR3 in amino acids: CATGNRGRNKGTEAFF. The DNA for the CDR3 is TGTGCCACGGGTAACAGGGGGCGAAATAAGGGCACTGAAGCTTTCTTT.

Many counts were recorded for this clonotype. The V and J genes are TRBV12-3 or TRBV12-4 and TRBJ2-3; 11 bases map to TRBD2. Losses at the gene ends were 2 bases for V and 5 bases for J; bases not matched to a gene: 12. The CDR3 covers 18 residues. The CDR3 here is CASSLRSSGGARQDTQYF. CDR3 DNA sequence: TGTGCCAGCAGTTTAAGAAGTAGCGGGGGGGCGAGACAAGATACGCAGTATTTT.

This clonotype showed up many times. The chain is built from TRBV28 and TRBJ1-4; D is unclear. CDR3 size: 12 residues. Trimming cost V 5 bases and J 7 bases, with 8 bases left between them. CDR1 and CDR2 (germline): MDHEN, SYDVKM. The CDR3 here is CASSPGSEKLFF. In DNA, the CDR3 is TGTGCCAGCAGTCCCGGGAGTGAAAAACTGTTTTTT.

This clonotype appeared many times. The chain combines TRBV4-3 with TRBJ2-3; possibly TRBD2 for D (5 bases). Germline CDR1 and CDR2: LGHNA and YSLEER. The V gene lost 0 bases and the J gene lost 7 bases, with 17 bases spanning the gap. The CDR3 spans 16 residues. The CDR3 nucleotides are TGCGCCAGCAGCCAAGAAAGAGCGGTCGCAAAAAATACGCAGTATTTT. As protein: CASSQERAVAKNTQYF.

This clonotype was detected many times. The chain uses TRBV28 and TRBJ2-1; 8 bases are a match to TRBD2. V trimming: 1 base; J trimming: 4 bases; junction bases outside the gene matches: 6. From germline, CDR1 is MDHEN and CDR2 SYDVKM. This CDR3 has 16 amino acids. The CDR3: CASSLSAAGGYNEQFF. CDR3 nucleotide sequence: TGTGCCAGCAGTTTATCCGCGGCGGGGGGATACAATGAGCAGTTCTTC.

This clonotype was seen repeatedly, ten times or more. The chain joins TRBV11-2 to TRBJ2-1; 10 bases agree with TRBD2. Germline assignment: CDR1 SGHAT and CDR2 FQNNGV. The CDR3 is 15 amino acids. Trimming removed 2 bases from V and 8 bases from J; junction bases left unmatched: 6. In nucleotides, the CDR3 is TGTGCCAGCAGCTTAAGCCTAGCGGGAGTGGATGAGCAGTTCTTC. It yields the protein CASSLSLAGVDEQFF.

Remarks on this clonotype: This may stem from a read error, because a much larger clone lies one nucleotide away. Since no conserved phenylalanine or tryptophan closes the CDR3, a read error is the likely cause. This chain connects TRBV10-3 to TRBJ2-1; D gene unclear. Trimming cost V 0 bases and J 7 bases, with 16 bases left between them. Germline-derived CDR1 and CDR2 are ENHRY and SYGVKD. The CDR3 totals 16 residues. CDR3 bases: TGTGCCATCAGTGAGTCGCCGATATTTCCCGGGAATGAGCAGTTCTCC. The encoded protein is CAISESPIFPGNEQFS.